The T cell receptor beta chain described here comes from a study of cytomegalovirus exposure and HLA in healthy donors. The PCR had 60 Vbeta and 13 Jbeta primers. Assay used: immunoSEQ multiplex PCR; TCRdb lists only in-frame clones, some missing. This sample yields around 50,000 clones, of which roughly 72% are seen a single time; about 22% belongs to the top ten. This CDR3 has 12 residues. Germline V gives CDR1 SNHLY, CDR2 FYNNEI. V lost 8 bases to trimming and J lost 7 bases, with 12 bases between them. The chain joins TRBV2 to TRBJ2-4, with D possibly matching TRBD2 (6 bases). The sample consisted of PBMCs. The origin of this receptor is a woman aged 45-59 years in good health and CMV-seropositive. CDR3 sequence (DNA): TGTGCCAGCGACGAGACTAGGAACATTCAGTACTTC. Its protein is CASDETRNIQYF.